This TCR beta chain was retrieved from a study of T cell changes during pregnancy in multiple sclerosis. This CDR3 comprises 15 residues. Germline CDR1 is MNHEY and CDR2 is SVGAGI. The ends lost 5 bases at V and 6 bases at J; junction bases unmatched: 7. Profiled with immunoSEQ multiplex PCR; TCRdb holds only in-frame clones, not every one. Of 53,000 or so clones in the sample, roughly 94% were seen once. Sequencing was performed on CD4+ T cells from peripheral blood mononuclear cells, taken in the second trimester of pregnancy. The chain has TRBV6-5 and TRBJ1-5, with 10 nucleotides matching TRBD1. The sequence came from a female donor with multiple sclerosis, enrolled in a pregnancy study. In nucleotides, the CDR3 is TGTGCCAGCAGTCACGACAGGGGGCTAATTCAGCCCCAGCATTTT. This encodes CASSHDRGLIQPQHF.